The 2 T cell receptor beta chains given below trace back to one sample, sequenced in a study of T cells in Graves' hyperthyroidism and ophthalmopathy. Template material for amplifying TCR beta CDR3 regions consisted of RNA transcripts. The primer set for the first-round RT-PCR of the TCR CDR3 was HTBI. MiXCR was run by TCRdb on the multiplex PCR reads, yielding one entry per CDR3 protein. The table lists more than 550,000 distinct CDR3 sequences, roughly 17% of them singletons. The sequenced material came from blood. These receptors all stem from a man aged 50 to 59 with Graves' hyperthyroidism.

This clonotype was detected only once. This chain joins TRBV20-1 and TRBJ2-5, with 7 bases fitting TRBD2. The CDR3 length is 16 residues. CDR1 and CDR2 from the germline V gene are DFQATT and SNEGSKA (reference sequence). The J segment lost 5 bases and the V segment lost 1 base, leaving 13 bases of the junction unmatched. CDR3 region: CSARGRTSNLQETQYF. The CDR3 nucleotides are TGCAGTGCTAGAGGCCGGACTAGTAATCTTCAGGAGACCCAGTACTTC.

This clonotype has a count of ten or more. The rearrangement joins TRBV2 to TRBJ2-7; D is possibly TRBD1 (5 bases). The ends were cut back, 3 bases at V and 1 base at J, with 10 bases in the middle. Germline V gene lookup returns CDR1 SNHLY and CDR2 FYNNEI. The CDR3 spans 14 residues. CDR3 region: CASSDDSQSYEQYF. CDR3 nucleotides: TGTGCCAGCAGTGACGACAGCCAGTCCTACGAGCAGTACTTC.